The 14 T cell receptor beta chains below come from one sample, sequenced in a study of cytomegalovirus exposure and HLA in healthy donors (dated by TCRdb to the late 2010s). Library preparation employed the immunoSEQ multiplex PCR assay. The multiplex PCR relied on a mix of 60 forward primers for TCR Vbeta segments and 13 reverse primers for TCR Jbeta segments. TCRdb mirrors the immuneACCESS table, restricted to in-frame sequences. Some clones are absent from its copies; in checked studies, under half trace to an unresolved V gene, and the reason for the others is unknown. Recorded for this sample are about 180,000 clones; roughly 75% of them occurred a single time. Of the sample, 1% falls within the top ten clones. The sequencing input was PBMCs. These receptors all stem from a woman aged 45-65 years in good health and CMV-seropositive.

This clone was seen a few times. The J gene is TRBJ2-7, the V gene TRBV7-2, with 16 positions matching TRBD2. J was trimmed by 7 bases and V by 1 base; bases with no gene match: 1. The CDR3 has 15 amino acids. Germline V gene sequence: CDR1 SGHTA, CDR2 FQGNSA. CDR3: CASSLEGLAGGEQYF. The CDR3 DNA follows: TGTGCCAGCAGCTTAGAGGGACTAGCGGGGGGGGAGCAGTACTTC.

The chain recombines TRBV10-3 with TRBJ1-2; 11 positions match TRBD1. Trimming at V came to 2 bases and at J to 8 bases, leaving 4 bases not matched to a gene. CDR3 length: 14 amino acids. CDR1 ENHRY and CDR2 SYGVKD come from the germline V gene. CDR3 bases: TGTGCCATCAGTGAGGGACAGGGGGCGATAGGCTACACCTTC. It codes for CAISEGQGAIGYTF.

This clone was recorded a few times. V is TRBV21-1 and J is TRBJ1-6; the D call TRBD1 from the table was never checked on the DNA. TRBV21-1 is described as a pseudogene. The CDR3 contains 19 residues. For the CDR3, the DNA is TGTGCCAGCAGCAAAGTTAACTATAAGCCGGGACATCCTAATTCACCCCTCCACTTT. Its translation is CASSKVNYKPGHPNSPLHF.

In DNA form, the CDR3 reads TGTGCCAGCAGCCCCCGGGGGGGGGCGAACACCGGGGAGCTGTTTTTT. Protein product: CASSPRGGANTGELFF. The rearrangement uses TRBV7-9 and TRBJ2-2; 8 bases map to TRBD2. Germline V lookup: CDR1 SEHNR, CDR2 FQNEAQ (reference sequence). The CDR3 totals 16 residues. The V and J ends lost 5 bases and 0 bases, in that order; junction bases with no gene match: 5. The complete variable domain, with remaining parts taken from reference TRBV7-9 and TRBJ2-2, reads DTGVSQNPRHKITKRGQNVTFRCDPISEHNRLYWYRQTLGQGPEFLTYFQNEAQLEKSRLLSDRFSAERPKGSFSTLEIQRTEQGDSAMYLCASSPRGGANTGELFFGEGSRLTVL.

This rearrangement joins TRBV11-2 to TRBJ2-1, with D perhaps matching TRBD2 (6 bases). There are 15 residues in the CDR3. Germline values: CDR1 SGHAT, CDR2 FQNNGV. Trimming removed 0 bases at V and 7 bases at J, with 13 bases between. The CDR3 bases are TGTGCCAGCAGCTTAGATCGAGCGGCGGGAAATGAGCAGTTCTTC. It specifies CASSLDRAAGNEQFF.

This chain joins TRBV15 and TRBJ1-6; D is ambiguous. The CDR3 loop spans 16 amino acids. CDR1 LNHNV and CDR2 YYDKDF come from the germline V gene (reference sequence). V was trimmed by 4 bases and J by 1 base, leaving 11 bases between them. CDR3 residues: CATSTLGGSYNSPLHF. CDR3 bases: TGTGCCACCAGCACCTTGGGAGGTTCCTATAATTCACCCCTCCACTTT.

The chain uses TRBV21-1 and TRBJ2-7; whether TRBD1, the table's D call, matches the DNA was not checked. TRBV21-1 is reported as a pseudogene. This CDR3 has 15 amino acids. The CDR3 bases are TGTGCCAGCAGCGAAGACAGGGGCCGCTCCTACGAGCAGTACTTC. This translates into CASSEDRGRSYEQYF.

The chain is built from TRBV29-1 and TRBJ2-5; D is unresolved. V was clipped by 5 bases and J by 5 bases, with 12 bases between them. There are 12 residues in the CDR3. CDR1 SQVTM and CDR2 ANQGSEA come from the germline V gene. CDR3 loop: CSVFRRSETQYF. In DNA form, the CDR3 reads TGCAGCGTTTTCAGGCGTTCGGAGACCCAGTACTTC.

The chain recombines TRBV5-4 with TRBJ2-3; maybe TRBD2 (7 bases). CDR1 is SGHNT, CDR2 YYREEE, per germline (reference sequence). There are 15 residues in the CDR3. V was clipped by 0 bases and J by 5 bases, with 13 bases between them. CDR3 amino acids: CASSLEGGRGDTQYF. The CDR3 nucleotides read TGTGCCAGCAGCTTGGAGGGGGGGCGTGGAGATACGCAGTATTTT.

This clone was observed once. V is TRBV5-1 and J is TRBJ2-7; 7 bases are shared with TRBD1. The CDR3 has 15 amino acids. Germline V lookup: CDR1 SGHRS, CDR2 YFSETQ. The V and J ends lost 5 bases and 0 bases, in that order; junction bases with no gene match: 8. This chain's CDR3 is CASSHAGTASYEQYF. In DNA form, the CDR3 reads TGCGCCAGCAGTCACGCCGGGACAGCCTCCTACGAGCAGTACTTC.

The V call is TRBV28, the J call TRBJ1-2, with D unclear. The CDR3 length is 12 residues. Germline assignment: CDR1 MDHEN and CDR2 SYDVKM. V lost 7 bases, J lost 11 bases, and 17 bases lay in between. The CDR3 spells CASTLLDQRYTF. For the CDR3, the DNA is TGTGCCAGCACCCTCCTCGATCAGAGGTACACCTTC.

The chain is built from TRBV2 and TRBJ1-2; 7 positions agree with TRBD1. V trimming: 9 bases; J trimming: 2 bases; junction bases outside the gene matches: 6. Germline lookup yields CDR1 SNHLY and CDR2 FYNNEI. The CDR3 is 13 residues long. The CDR3 sequence is CAREGQSNYGYTF. The CDR3 bases are TGTGCCAGGGAGGGACAGTCGAACTATGGCTACACCTTC. The variable domain in full, completed from reference TRBV2 and TRBJ1-2, reads EPEVTQTPSHQVTQMGQEVILRCVPISNHLYFYWYRQILGQKVEFLVSFYNNEISEKSEIFDDQFSVERPDGSNFTLKIRSTKLEDSAMYFCAREGQSNYGYTFGSGTRLTVV.

This rearrangement joins TRBV2 to TRBJ1-1; D is unclear. The CDR3 is 12 amino acids. The V and J ends lost 2 bases and 6 bases respectively, with 7 bases between them. The V gene's germline CDR1 is SNHLY and CDR2 FYNNEI. CDR3 bases: TGTGCCAGCAGTGAAAGGAGTCCTGAAGCTTTCTTT. It codes for CASSERSPEAFF.

The chain has TRBV4-2 and TRBJ1-2; 9 nucleotides match TRBD1. The CDR3 is 13 residues long. Trimming took 7 bases from V and 6 from J; bases not matched to a gene: 6. Germline assignment: CDR1 LGHNA and CDR2 YNFKEQ. The CDR3 nucleotides are TGTGCCAGCAAAGGACAGGGGAGGGATGGCTACACCTTC. This translates into CASKGQGRDGYTF.